This TCR beta chain was captured by sequencing in a study of CD8 T cells in Susac syndrome. After extraction with the RNeasy kit, about 0.45 to 1 ug of the RNA was reverse transcribed using random hexamers. A single record per CDR3 protein comes from TCRdb applying MiXCR to the immunoSEQ multiplex PCR reads. Here the sample spans 210,000 or so distinct CDR3 sequences, roughly 92% being singletons. CD8+ and CD4+ T cells from blood underwent TCR beta sequencing. The specimen sequenced was CD8+ T cells from PBMCs. This TCR came from a human donor with multiple sclerosis.

The CDR3 nucleotides are TGTGCCAGCAGCTTAGGCGGACAGTATGGCTACACCTTC. It yields the protein CASSLGGQYGYTF. V gene TRBV13 combines with J gene TRBJ1-2; the D gene is possibly TRBD1 (6 bases). Trimming removed 0 bases from V and 5 bases from J, with 7 bases in between. CDR1 and CDR2 from the germline V gene are PRHDT and FYEKMQ (reference sequence). This CDR3 has 13 residues.